This T cell receptor (beta chain) is drawn from a study of T-cell memory formation after mild COVID-19. Study-wide points: Detection of some responders pre-infection suggested pre-existing cross-reactive memory T cells participated.

Amplification by 5'RACE using constant-segment primers produced TCR alpha and TCR beta cDNA libraries that carried sample barcodes and UMIs. TCRdb reprocessed the 5' RACE reads via MiXCR and lists one record per CDR3 protein. The sample holds some 97,000 distinct CDR3 sequences; 11% are singletons and the top ten take approximately 40%. Notes on this clonotype: Its target is unknown.

This receptor was taken from a man aged 18-30 years who had mild COVID-19 (a few samples of this study predate the infection). Cell type and time point are not known. The sequencing input was PBMCs or a T cell subset sorted from them (not recorded which).

CDR3 protein: CSASSLPAYEQYV. The CDR3 nucleotides are TGCAGTGCTAGCTCACTACCCGCCTACGAGCAGTACGTC. The chain combines TRBV20-1 with TRBJ2-7; D unresolved. From germline, CDR1 is DFQATT and CDR2 SNEGSKA (reference sequence). The CDR3 length is 13 residues. Trimming left V 3 bases short and J 2 bases short, with 11 bases between.